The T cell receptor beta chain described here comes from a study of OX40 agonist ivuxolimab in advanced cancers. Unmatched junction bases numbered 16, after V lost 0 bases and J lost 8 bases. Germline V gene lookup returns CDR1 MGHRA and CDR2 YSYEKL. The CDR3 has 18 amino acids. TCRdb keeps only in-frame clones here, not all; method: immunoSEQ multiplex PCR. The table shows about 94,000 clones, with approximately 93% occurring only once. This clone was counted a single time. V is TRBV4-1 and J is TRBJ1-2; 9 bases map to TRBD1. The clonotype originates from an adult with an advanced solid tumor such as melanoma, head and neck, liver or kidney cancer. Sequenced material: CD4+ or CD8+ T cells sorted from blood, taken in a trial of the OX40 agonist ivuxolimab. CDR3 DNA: TGCGCCAGCAGCCAAGATTCGACCTCCGGGACAGGGTTTCGGGGCTACACCTTC. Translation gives CASSQDSTSGTGFRGYTF.